Given below is one TCR beta chain in context. This entry comes from a study of blood T cells in healthy people across ages. Trimming at V came to 5 bases and at J to 5 bases, leaving 11 bases not matched to a gene. The CDR3 has 16 residues. The V gene's germline CDR1 is MNHNY and CDR2 SVGAGI (reference sequence). The study recruited healthy Caucasian donors from Russia who were aged about 6 to 90. Isolated PBMCs totaled at least 7 million in each sample. At least 6 micrograms of total RNA were extracted per sample. The authors ran a second PCR of 7 to 11 cycles using a sample-barcoded 5' primer and a J-beta primer mix. All samples yielded 3 million or more CDR3-containing paired-end reads. TCRdb called the 5' RACE reads again in MiXCR, with one record for every CDR3 protein. The data hold around 970,000 distinct CDR3 sequences, with roughly 51% observed a single time.

The receptor's source is a woman aged 55-70 years in good health. Sequencing input: blood. The rearrangement links TRBV6-6 to TRBJ2-1, with 8 bases fitting TRBD2. The CDR3 coding sequence is TGTGCCAGCAGTCGAGTAACGGGAGGGGCGGACAATGAGCAGTTCTTC. Protein sequence: CASSRVTGGADNEQFF.